This T cell receptor beta chain derives from a study of blood T cell repertoires in COVID-19. Overall study: Spain, Italy and the United States supplied samples that represented acute and convalescent COVID-19. Sources were T cells, B-cell-depleted T cells, or PBMCs; the material itself was cDNA or gDNA.

Study members were between about 18 and 95 years old and lived in over 20 US regions. Self-reported history from a screening survey and questionnaire set each donor's cohort. Trimming left V 5 bases short and J 3 bases short, with 5 bases between. Germline V lookup: CDR1 MNHEY, CDR2 SMNVEV (reference sequence). There are 12 residues in the CDR3. The repertoire was sequenced with immunoSEQ multiplex PCR; TCRdb's copy has only in-frame clones and lacks some. The sample gives about 200,000 clones, roughly 83% of which show up once; about 6% is in the top ten. The specimen sequenced was PBMCs or T cells enriched from blood (not recorded which). The rearrangement uses TRBV27 and TRBJ1-5, with D uncertain. This sequence was found in a man aged 40-49 years with acute COVID-19. The CDR3 reads CASSELNQPQHF. CDR3 nucleotide sequence: TGTGCCAGCAGTGAACTCAATCAGCCCCAGCATTTT.